This TCR beta chain came from a study of shared clonotypes between healthy human individuals. Overall study: Researchers assigned three CD4 naive, three CD4 memory, two CD8 naive and one CD8 memory plate to each donor.

The assay was immunoSEQ multiplex PCR, and TCRdb's table has in-frame clones only and misses some. This table holds 550,000 to 850,000 clones, over 60% found once. Free of recent acute infections or vaccinations, the donors were healthy HIV-negative adults. A CD45RA-negative memory subset and a CD45RA+ naive subset were separated from the CD4+ cells. General study results and limits: In this cohort, only blood was sampled, and tissue repertoires likely differ.

Germline V lookup: CDR1 SGHVS, CDR2 FNYEAQ. V shed 3 bases and J shed 5 bases, with 16 bases lying between them. The CDR3 sequence is 15 residues long. As regards this clone: Its target is unknown.

The rearrangement joins TRBV7-6 to TRBJ1-2; D perhaps matches TRBD1 (6 bases). The sequence was obtained from a woman aged 25 to 39 in good health. Sequenced sample: memory CD4+ T cells sorted from blood. Indicated subset: CD45RA-negative fraction. The CDR3 nucleotides are TGTGCCAGCAGCTTGGGGGCAGGGGACTCTTATGGCTACACCTTC. Translated: CASSLGAGDSYGYTF.